The rows below give T cell receptor beta chains drawn from one sample of a study of tumor-infiltrating lymphocytes in oesophageal squamous cell carcinoma. TCRdb reanalysed the PCR reads using MiXCR and keeps one entry per CDR3 protein. Of about 20,000 distinct CDR3 sequences in the sample, roughly two fifths were seen once. Sequenced: normal esophageal tissue next to the tumor. The source of these receptors is a female donor with esophageal squamous cell carcinoma. Both conserved end residues are trimmed from each CDR3.

v_gene: TRBV5-1
CDR3aa: ASSLGGQASTDTQY

v_gene: TRBV7-2
CDR3aa: ASSSPIRGMVSYEQY

v_gene: TRBV7-4
CDR3aa: ASSFDRSTLF

v_gene: TRBV7-3
CDR3aa: ASSPYVTDTQY

v_gene: TRBV5-5
CDR3aa: ASSLRGDRNTGELF

v_gene: TRBV10-3
CDR3aa: AISDYRGERGQF

v_gene: TRBV18
CDR3aa: ASSSTVNTEAF

v_gene: TRBV5-1
CDR3aa: ASSQMYGQGQGELF

v_gene: TRBV10-3
CDR3aa: ASVEGPGDTEAF

v_gene: TRBV18
CDR3aa: ASSPSAGAIQETQY

v_gene: TRBV12-3/TRBV12-4
CDR3aa: ASSLRTGEVEAF

v_gene: TRBV7-3
CDR3aa: ASSPRQCLLRGYQPQH

v_gene: TRBV6-6
CDR3aa: ASSYEYRGNTEAF

v_gene: TRBV7-8
CDR3aa: ASSPRFVGESPLH

v_gene: TRBV6-1
CDR3aa: ASSTGGAGGSPEQY

v_gene: TRBV19
CDR3aa: ASALLGRHTEAF

v_gene: TRBV6-2/TRBV6-3
CDR3aa: ASSNDPNRVWSTDTQY

v_gene: TRBV7-3
CDR3aa: ASSYLLAGGLNEQY

v_gene: TRBV27
CDR3aa: ASTRGAWSVADTQY

v_gene: TRBV5-4
CDR3aa: ASSGQGGETQY

v_gene: TRBV7-8
CDR3aa: ASSNRDRGADTQY

v_gene: TRBV28
CDR3aa: ASSPSKAYGYT

v_gene: TRBV20-1
CDR3aa: SATTTGSTEAF

v_gene: TRBV7-2
CDR3aa: ASSLVASGRGQETQY

v_gene: TRBV28
CDR3aa: ASSIPSRGNGYT

v_gene: TRBV7-2
CDR3aa: ASSQTSEETQY

v_gene: TRBV6-8
CDR3aa: ASSYSTGTRETQY